This TCR beta chain was documented in a study of T cell changes during pregnancy in multiple sclerosis (dated by TCRdb to the late 2010s). For the study in its entirety: The study looked at changes in the T cell repertoire across pregnancy in women with multiple sclerosis.

The method was the immunoSEQ multiplex PCR assay. Imported from immuneACCESS, the table was reduced by TCRdb to in-frame sequences with V and J called. These copies leave out some clones; in studies compared against another copy, an unresolved V gene accounts for under half, and the cause of the remainder is not known. For this sample there are about 92,000 clones; around 92% appear just once. Of the sample, over 2% falls within the top ten clones. As for this clone: Its antigen is unknown. Base quality data are lacking; no much larger clone is found one base away.

The germline V gene (reference sequence) sets CDR1 to LNHDA and CDR2 to SQIVND. Trimming leaves V shorter by 5 bases and J shorter by 3 bases, with the junction holding 4 bases beyond the gene matches. The CDR3 has 13 amino acids, counting the end cysteine and phenylalanine. Only the CDR3 DNA stays, 39 bases, in frame from base 1. The sample consisted of peripheral blood, taken in the first trimester of pregnancy. This receptor chain uses TRBV19 and TRBJ2-7, with 7 middle bases fitting TRBD1. The sequence came from a female donor with multiple sclerosis, enrolled in a pregnancy study. The CDR3 in this case is CASSWAGGYEQYF. DNA sequence: TGTGCCAGTAGTTGGGCAGGGGGCTACGAGCAGTACTTC. With the rest looked up from the reference TRBV19 and TRBJ2-7 genes rather than sequenced, the full variable domain is DGGITQSPKYLFRKEGQNVTLSCEQNLNHDAMYWYRQDPGQGLRLIYYSQIVNDFQKGDIAEGYSVSREKKESFPLTVTSAQKNPTAFYLCASSWAGGYEQYFGPGTRLTVT.